What follows are 21 T cell receptor beta chains derived from one specimen sequenced in a study of T cell responses to AZD1222 COVID-19 vaccine. TCRdb keeps only in-frame clones here, not all; method: immunoSEQ multiplex PCR. The sample includes 150,000 to 170,000 clones, roughly 90% of them seen just once. This sample comprised peripheral blood, obtained on day 0 of AZD1222 vaccination. These receptors originate from an adult in good health.

The chain recombines TRBV7-9 with TRBJ2-1; TRBD2 matches at 8 bases. The CDR3 contains 14 residues. Per germline, CDR1 SEHNR and CDR2 FQNEAQ (reference sequence). V lost 11 bases and J lost 5; bases outside the gene matches: 11. The CDR3 protein is CASSTTGGDNEQFF. In nucleotides, the CDR3 is TGTGCCTCGTCCACAACGGGGGGGGACAATGAGCAGTTCTTC.

The chain carries TRBV21-1 and TRBJ2-3; the table gives TRBD2 as D, unverified against the DNA. TRBV21-1 is termed a pseudogene. This CDR3 spans 16 amino acids. CDR3 loop: CASSKVLGLAGVTQYF. In DNA, the CDR3 is TGTGCCAGCAGCAAAGTTTTGGGACTAGCAGGGGTTACGCAGTATTTT.

This chain uses TRBV7-9 with TRBJ1-1; perhaps TRBD1 as D (5 bases). Trimming pared 6 bases from V and 3 bases from J, leaving 8 bases between. The germline V gene encodes CDR1 SEHNR and CDR2 FQNEAQ (reference sequence). The CDR3 totals 12 residues. This CDR3 reads CASRQGYTEAFF. In nucleotides, the CDR3 is TGTGCCAGCAGGCAGGGATACACTGAAGCTTTCTTT. Filled out from reference TRBV7-9 and TRBJ1-1, the complete variable domain reads DTGVSQNPRHKITKRGQNVTFRCDPISEHNRLYWYRQTLGQGPEFLTYFQNEAQLEKSRLLSDRFSAERPKGSFSTLEIQRTEQGDSAMYLCASRQGYTEAFFGQGTRLTVV.

V is TRBV18 and J is TRBJ1-1; perhaps TRBD1 as D (6 bases). Germline CDR1 is KGHSH and CDR2 is LQKENI. The V and J ends lost 1 base and 4 bases respectively, with 10 bases between them. There are 14 residues in the CDR3. The CDR3 sequence: CASSPQQGSTEAFF. DNA of the CDR3: TGTGCCAGCTCACCACAACAGGGTAGCACTGAAGCTTTCTTT.

This clone was counted between two and nine times. V is TRBV7-2 and J is TRBJ2-7, with 11 positions matching TRBD2. The CDR3 sequence is 15 residues long. V was clipped by 8 bases and J by 0 bases; unmatched bases: 6. Germline CDR1 SGHTA, CDR2 FQGNSA. CDR3 nucleotides: TGTGCCAGCTCGTCGGGACTAGCGGTCTCCTACGAGCAGTACTTC. This translates into CASSSGLAVSYEQYF.

This clone was observed a few times. The chain uses TRBV15 and TRBJ1-5; the D gene is possibly TRBD1 (6 bases). Germline V gives CDR1 LNHNV, CDR2 YYDKDF (reference sequence). Between the trimmed V and J ends, which lost 0 bases and 6 bases, there was a span of 12 bases. The CDR3 covers 15 residues. The CDR3 spells CATSRDRGAGQPQHF. The CDR3 DNA follows: TGTGCCACCAGCAGAGATCGGGGGGCGGGTCAGCCCCAGCATTTT.

CDR3 in DNA: TGTGCCAGTAGTACCAGGACAGGCGGCTCCTACGAGCAGTACTTC. It translates to CASSTRTGGSYEQYF. The rearrangement links TRBV19 to TRBJ2-7; 7 bases are a match to TRBD1. Trimming at V came to 4 bases and at J to 0 bases, leaving 6 bases not matched to a gene. Per the germline V gene, CDR1 is LNHDA and CDR2 is SQIVND (reference sequence). This CDR3 has 15 amino acids.

The chain recombines TRBV28 with TRBJ1-2, with TRBD1 as a possible D gene (6 bases). Trimming pared 4 bases from V and 4 bases from J, leaving 16 bases between. The length of the CDR3 is 15 residues. In germline, CDR1 is MDHEN, CDR2 SYDVKM. CDR3 coding DNA: TGTGCCAGCAGTTCCGCCGGGGGCGATCTCTATGGCTACACCTTC. The encoded protein is CASSSAGGDLYGYTF.

The DNA of the CDR3 is TGTGCCAGCAGCTTAGGGGCACAGGGCTATTCGGGCTACACCTTC. It encodes CASSLGAQGYSGYTF. This chain joins TRBV7-9 and TRBJ1-2; a weak D match, TRBD1 (6 bases). The V end lost 1 base, the J end lost 8 bases, and 17 bases lay between the germline ends. Germline CDR1 SEHNR, CDR2 FQNEAQ (reference sequence). The length of the CDR3 is 15 residues.

The V gene is TRBV9, the J gene TRBJ2-7; D is unresolved. This CDR3 has 13 amino acids. Trimming removed 4 bases at V and 7 bases at J, with 15 bases between. The germline CDR1 and CDR2 sequences are SGDLS and YYNGEE. The chain's CDR3 is CASSPRLKGEQYF. In DNA form, the CDR3 reads TGTGCCAGCAGCCCCCGGCTCAAAGGGGAGCAGTACTTC.

This clone showed up just once. This chain connects TRBV28 to TRBJ1-2; tentatively, D is TRBD1 (5 bases). Trimming took off 2 bases at V and 8 bases at J, with 12 bases between the two ends. This CDR3 is built from 13 residues. Germline V CDR1 and CDR2: MDHEN, SYDVKM. CDR3 protein: CASSLGGTRGYTF. The CDR3 nucleotides are TGTGCCAGCAGTTTAGGGGGGACGCGAGGCTACACCTTC.

The V gene is TRBV28, the J gene TRBJ2-7; 7 nucleotides agree with TRBD1. The CDR3 length is 14 residues. Trimming removed 7 bases from V and 1 base from J; junction bases left unmatched: 7. The V gene's germline CDR1 is MDHEN and CDR2 SYDVKM. The CDR3 spells CASNPGQRSYEQYF. DNA for the CDR3: TGTGCCAGCAATCCGGGACAGCGATCCTACGAGCAGTACTTC.

The chain couples TRBV14 to TRBJ2-1; no clear D. With 2 bases removed from V and 1 base from J, the gap between germline ends came to 9 bases. This CDR3 is built from 15 residues. The V gene's germline CDR1 is SGHDN and CDR2 FVKESK. In DNA, the CDR3 is TGTGCCAGCAGCCAAATCGGTGGGTCCTACAATGAGCAGTTCTTC. Amino acid sequence: CASSQIGGSYNEQFF.

This clone is termed medium-sized. The genes are TRBV19 and TRBJ2-3, with D perhaps given as TRBD1 or TRBD2 (5 bases each). The CDR3 has 17 residues. V lost 3 bases and J lost 2, with 18 bases in between. The germline V gene has CDR1 LNHDA and CDR2 SQIVND (reference sequence). CDR3 nucleotide sequence: TGTGCCAGTAGTATTCACCCCGGGACCCCAACCACAGATACGCAGTATTTT. It translates to CASSIHPGTPTTDTQYF.

This chain links TRBV3-1 (or the pseudogene TRBV3-2) with TRBJ1-1; D is undetermined. Germline loops: CDR1 LGHDT, CDR2 YNNKEL (reference sequence). The CDR3 extends over 14 amino acids. Between the trimmed V and J ends, which lost 1 base and 11 bases, there was a span of 17 bases. CDR3: CASSQATRTTLAFF. CDR3 coding DNA: TGTGCCAGCAGCCAAGCTACTCGGACGACACTCGCTTTCTTT.

The CDR3 loop is CASSQVLVTSGGNEQFF. The DNA of the CDR3 is TGTGCCAGCAGCCAAGTTTTAGTGACTAGCGGGGGCAATGAGCAGTTCTTC. The rearrangement uses TRBV4-2 and TRBJ2-1, with 12 bases fitting TRBD2. CDR3 size: 17 residues. CDR1 is LGHNA, CDR2 YNFKEQ, per germline. V dropped 1 base and J dropped 6; count of bases not matched to a gene: 7.

This clone was seen a single time. The chain recombines TRBV29-1 with TRBJ2-7; either TRBD1 or TRBD2 may supply D (5 bases each). Per germline, CDR1 SQVTM and CDR2 ANQGSEA. The CDR3 is 11 residues long. Trimming took 5 bases from V and 4 from J, leaving 9 bases between them. The DNA of the CDR3 is TGCAGCGTTCGAGAGGGGTACGAGCAGTACTTC. Protein sequence: CSVREGYEQYF.

The chain joins TRBV3-1 (or the pseudogene TRBV3-2) to TRBJ2-1; 11 bases align to TRBD2. V was pared by 4 bases and J by 7 bases, with 12 bases of the junction left unmatched. This CDR3 has 17 amino acids. Germline lookup yields CDR1 LGHDT and CDR2 YNNKEL (reference sequence). The CDR3 DNA sequence: TGTGCCAGCAGCCTACCGGTGCTAGCGGGGGGTCTTAATGAGCAGTTCTTC. This translates into CASSLPVLAGGLNEQFF.

J is TRBJ2-7 and V is TRBV4-3; 7 bases line up with TRBD1. V lost 3 bases, J lost 8 bases, and 10 bases stayed unmatched. Germline CDR1 is LGHNA and CDR2 is YSLEER. The CDR3 is 14 amino acids. CDR3 in amino acids: CASSQDRQGSKQYF. Written as DNA, the CDR3 is TGCGCCAGCAGCCAGGACCGACAGGGTAGTAAGCAGTACTTC.

A single count supports this clone. In DNA, the CDR3 is TGTGCCAGCACCAGGAGGACAGGGGGTGGTGAAAAACTGTTTTTT. Protein sequence: CASTRRTGGGEKLFF. The chain links TRBV2 to TRBJ1-4; 10 bases map to TRBD1. The germline gives CDR1 SNHLY, CDR2 FYNNEI. The CDR3 loop spans 15 amino acids. Unmatched junction bases numbered 9, after V lost 7 bases and J lost 7 bases. Variable domain in full (rest from reference TRBV2 and TRBJ1-4): EPEVTQTPSHQVTQMGQEVILRCVPISNHLYFYWYRQILGQKVEFLVSFYNNEISEKSEIFDDQFSVERPDGSNFTLKIRSTKLEDSAMYFCASTRRTGGGEKLFFGSGTQLSVL.

V usage is TRBV4-3 and J usage is TRBJ1-2; D possibly corresponds to TRBD1 (5 bases). Deletions cut 0 bases from V and 4 bases from J, with 12 bases between. The CDR3 length is 15 residues. Germline V CDR1 and CDR2: LGHNA, YSLEER. CDR3 bases: TGCGCCAGCAGCCAAGATCCAGGGCAATCCTATGGCTACACCTTC. Amino acids: CASSQDPGQSYGYTF.